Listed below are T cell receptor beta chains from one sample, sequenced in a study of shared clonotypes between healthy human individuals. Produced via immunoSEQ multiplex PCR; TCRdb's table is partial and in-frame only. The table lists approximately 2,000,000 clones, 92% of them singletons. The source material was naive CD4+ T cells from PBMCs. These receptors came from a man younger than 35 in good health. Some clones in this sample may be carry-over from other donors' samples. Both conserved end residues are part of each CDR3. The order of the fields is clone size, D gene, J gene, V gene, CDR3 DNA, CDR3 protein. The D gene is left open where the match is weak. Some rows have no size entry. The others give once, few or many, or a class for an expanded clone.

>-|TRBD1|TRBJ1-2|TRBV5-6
TGTGCCAGCAGCCTGAGACAGGGGGCTTTTATCGCTAACTATGGCTACACCTTC
CASSLRQGAFIANYGYTF
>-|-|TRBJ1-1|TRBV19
TGTGCCAGTTCTGTCGGCGTGTTGAACACTGAAGCTTTCTTT
CASSVGVLNTEAFF
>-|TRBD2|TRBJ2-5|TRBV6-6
TGTGCCAGCAGTTCGGGACTAGCGGGGGAGACCCAGTACTTC
CASSSGLAGETQYF
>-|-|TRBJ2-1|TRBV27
TGTGCCAGCAAATCCCCCATCCAGTCGAACCGACTCAATGAGCAGTTCTTC
CASKSPIQSNRLNEQFF
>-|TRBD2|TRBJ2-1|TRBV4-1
TGCGCCAGCAGCCCCTTAATCCGGCGCGGGAGCTCCTACAATGAGCAGTTCTTC
CASSPLIRRGSSYNEQFF
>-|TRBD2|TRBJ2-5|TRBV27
TGTGCCAGCAGTCCGGGCGGGGCGGGAGAAGAGACCCAGTACTTC
CASSPGGAGEETQYF
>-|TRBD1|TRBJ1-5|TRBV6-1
TGTGCCAGCAGTGTATTACAGGGACAGAGCAATCAGCCCCAGCATTTT
CASSVLQGQSNQPQHF
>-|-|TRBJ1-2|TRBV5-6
TGTGCCAGCAGCTTGGCCCCCTCTGGCTACACCTTC
CASSLAPSGYTF
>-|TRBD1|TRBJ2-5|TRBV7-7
TGTGCCAGCAGCTTACAAACCCCGGGACAGGGGCCCCCCCAGTACTTC
CASSLQTPGQGPPQYF
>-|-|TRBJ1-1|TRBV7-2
TGTGCCAGCAGCTTATTTCCTGGTACAGCGGGAAACACTGAAGCTTTCTTT
CASSLFPGTAGNTEAFF
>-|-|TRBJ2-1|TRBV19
TGTGCCAGTACCTCAGACCGGGCCTACCACAATGAGCAGTTCTTC
CASTSDRAYHNEQFF
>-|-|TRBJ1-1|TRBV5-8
TGTGCCAGCAGCTTGGGATTGGATCTTCGGAACACTGAAGCTTTCTTT
CASSLGLDLRNTEAFF
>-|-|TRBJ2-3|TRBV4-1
TGCGCCAGCACTCCGAGGGCCACGAGGTGGGTGCCGGGTAGCACAGATACGCAGTATTTT
CASTPRATRWVPGSTDTQYF
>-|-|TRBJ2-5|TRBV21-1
TGTGCCAGCAGCAAACGATATTATAGTGGCCAAGAGACCCAGTACTTC
CASSKRYYSGQETQYF
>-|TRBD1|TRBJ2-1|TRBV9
TGTGCCAGCAGCGTTGGGACAGGTAGAGGATATGAGCAGTTCTTC
CASSVGTGRGYEQFF
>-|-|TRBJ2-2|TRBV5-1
TGCGCCAGCAGCTTGGAGTGGGGGAGGACCGGGGAGCTGTTTTTT
CASSLEWGRTGELFF
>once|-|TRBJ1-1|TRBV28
TGTGCCAGCAGTCCAGACCGGCCCACTGAAGCTTTCTTT
CASSPDRPTEAFF
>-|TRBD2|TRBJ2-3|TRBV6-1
TGTGCCAGCTTACTAGCGGGATGGGCGGATACGCAGTATTTT
CASLLAGWADTQYF
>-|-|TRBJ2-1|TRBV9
TGTGCCAGCAGCGTAGGGGTAGGGCCCTACAATGAGCAGTTCTTC
CASSVGVGPYNEQFF
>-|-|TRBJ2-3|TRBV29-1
TGCAGCGCTGGACGGAGTCTGGATAATACGCAGTATTTT
CSAGRSLDNTQYF
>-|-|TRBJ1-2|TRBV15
TGTGCCACCAGCAGAACCTTAGACGTCAACCTCTATGGCTACACCTTC
CATSRTLDVNLYGYTF
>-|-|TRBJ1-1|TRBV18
TGTGCCAGCTCACCAAGGAACCGGGACGGTGAAGCTTTCTTT
CASSPRNRDGEAFF
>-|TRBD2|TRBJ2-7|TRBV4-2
TGTGCCAGCAGCCAAAGACTAGCAGACCCCTCCTACGAGCAGTACTTC
CASSQRLADPSYEQYF
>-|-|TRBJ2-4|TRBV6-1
TGTGCCAGCAGTGAAGCTTATCTAGCCAAAAACATTCAGTACTTC
CASSEAYLAKNIQYF
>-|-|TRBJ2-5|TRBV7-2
TGTGCCAGCAGCTTCGCGCTCCAAGAGACCCAGTACTTC
CASSFALQETQYF
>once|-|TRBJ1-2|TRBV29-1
TGCAGCGTTGAAGACCCCGCTAACTATGGCTACACCTTC
CSVEDPANYGYTF
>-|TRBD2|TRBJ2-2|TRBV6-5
TGTGCCAGCAGTTACGGCGGGAGAAACACCGGGGAGCTGTTTTTT
CASSYGGRNTGELFF
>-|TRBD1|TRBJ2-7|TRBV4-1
TGCGCCAGCAGCCGGACGGAAGGGACAGAAGCCTACGAGCAGTACTTC
CASSRTEGTEAYEQYF
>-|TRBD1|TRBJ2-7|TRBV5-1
TGCGCCAGCAGCCTCCCGGGACAGGGGGACGAGCAGTACTTC
CASSLPGQGDEQYF
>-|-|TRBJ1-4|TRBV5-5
TGTGCCAGCAGCTTGTGGTTAGACACCCCAAATGAAAAACTGTTTTTT
CASSLWLDTPNEKLFF
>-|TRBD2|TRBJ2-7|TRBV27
TGTGCCAGCAGTTGGTTAGGCGGGAGGAGGTACGAGCAGTACTTC
CASSWLGGRRYEQYF
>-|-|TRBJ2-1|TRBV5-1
TGCGCCAGCAGCGAGCAGAGCGGGTATGGTGAGCAGTTCTTC
CASSEQSGYGEQFF
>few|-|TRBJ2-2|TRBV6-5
TGTGCCAGCAGTTACTCGGACAGCTGGGAAAGCGGGGAGCTGTTTTTT
CASSYSDSWESGELFF
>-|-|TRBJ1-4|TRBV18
TGTGCCAGCTCACCGGAGGCACCTGAAAAACTGTTTTTT
CASSPEAPEKLFF
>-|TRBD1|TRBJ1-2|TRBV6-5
TGTGCCAGCAGCCCGGACAGGGGACGATATGGCTACACCTTC
CASSPDRGRYGYTF
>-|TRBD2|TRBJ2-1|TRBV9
TGTGCCAGCAGCGTCCGCGGGAGTCACGATGAGCAGTTCTTC
CASSVRGSHDEQFF
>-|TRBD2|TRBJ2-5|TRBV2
TGTGCCAGCAGTACCGAACTAGCGGTTCGGGAGACCCAGTACTTC
CASSTELAVRETQYF